Following are 24 T cell receptor beta chains from one sample sequenced in a study of cytomegalovirus exposure and HLA in healthy donors. Researchers ran the PCR with 60 Vbeta and 13 Jbeta primers. The data were produced by immunoSEQ multiplex PCR, yet TCRdb's version contains in-frame clones alone and is incomplete. This table has 150,000 to 190,000 clones, roughly 75% appearing once. The source material was PBMCs. These receptors were collected from a man between 18 and 29 years old in good health and CMV-seronegative.

This chain links TRBV4-1 with TRBJ2-7, with 7 positions matching TRBD1. Germline V gene data show CDR1 as MGHRA and CDR2 as YSYEKL. The length of the CDR3 is 15 residues. J was trimmed by 2 bases and V by 3 bases; bases with no gene match: 7. The CDR3: CASSHYRDSPYEQYF. CDR3 nucleotide sequence: TGCGCCAGCAGCCACTACCGGGACAGTCCCTACGAGCAGTACTTC.

The chain links TRBV5-1 to TRBJ2-2, with D unresolved. Germline assignment: CDR1 SGHRS and CDR2 YFSETQ. The germline V and J ends were trimmed by 3 bases and 5 bases, with 20 bases remaining between them. CDR3 size: 17 residues. The CDR3 bases are TGCGCCAGCAGCTGGCCGACTTTGCGACCGAGTACCGGGGAGCTGTTTTTT. It encodes CASSWPTLRPSTGELFF.

The rearrangement joins TRBV4-1 to TRBJ2-7; 11 bases match TRBD2. J lost 6 bases, V lost 1 base, and 14 bases had no gene match. The CDR3 consists of 18 residues. Germline V CDR1 and CDR2: MGHRA, YSYEKL. CDR3 amino acids: CASSQGGFSGRARSEQYF. CDR3 nucleotides: TGCGCCAGCAGCCAAGGTGGGTTTAGCGGGAGGGCCAGAAGCGAGCAGTACTTC.

V gene TRBV28 combines with J gene TRBJ2-7, with D possibly TRBD2 on 6 matching bases. This CDR3 comprises 11 residues. Germline V gene data show CDR1 as MDHEN and CDR2 as SYDVKM. The V end was cut by 7 bases, the J end by 11 bases, with 15 bases between. CDR3 DNA: TGTGCCAGCATGGCGGGGAATAAGAAGTACTTC. Translation: CASMAGNKKYF.

This sequence joins TRBV18 and TRBJ1-5; D call uncertain. Trimming removed 6 bases at V and 7 bases at J, with 19 bases between. The CDR3 consists of 15 residues. The germline CDR1 and CDR2 sequences are KGHSH and LQKENI. CDR3: CASSSGLGDLQPQHF. CDR3 DNA sequence: TGTGCCAGCTCTTCAGGACTGGGCGATCTACAGCCCCAGCATTTT. Complete variable domain (other parts from reference TRBV18 and TRBJ1-5): NAGVMQNPRHLVRRRGQEARLRCSPMKGHSHVYWYRQLPEEGLKFMVYLQKENIIDESGMPKERFSAEFPKEGPSILRIQQVVRGDSAAYFCASSSGLGDLQPQHFGDGTRLSIL.

The chain couples TRBV4-2 to TRBJ1-4; D perhaps matches TRBD1 (5 bases). Trimming shortened V by 1 base and J by 6 bases, and 6 bases separated the two germline ends. The CDR3 is 13 residues long. The germline gives CDR1 LGHNA, CDR2 YNFKEQ. CDR3 sequence: CASSQGRDEKLFF. CDR3 nucleotide sequence: TGTGCCAGCAGCCAAGGCAGGGATGAAAAACTGTTTTTT.

The gene calls are TRBV7-9 and TRBJ2-3, with 8 nucleotides matching TRBD1. Germline loops: CDR1 SEHNR, CDR2 FQNEAQ (reference sequence). Unmatched junction bases numbered 7, after V lost 5 bases and J lost 3 bases. CDR3 length equals 15 residues. In DNA form, the CDR3 reads TGTGCCAGCAGCCCTAACAGGGGGAAAACAGATACGCAGTATTTT. This gives the protein CASSPNRGKTDTQYF.

V is TRBV30 and J is TRBJ2-3, with D maybe TRBD1 (6 bases). Trimming shortened V by 2 bases and J by 7 bases, and 13 bases separated the two germline ends. Germline V CDR1 and CDR2: GTSNPN, SVGIG (reference sequence). This CDR3 is built from 13 residues. The CDR3 protein is CAWSSQGSYTQYF. Here the CDR3 DNA reads TGTGCCTGGAGTTCACAGGGCAGTTATACGCAGTATTTT.

This clone occurred once. This chain joins TRBV21-1 and TRBJ1-2. TRBV21-1 is shown as a pseudogene. The CDR3 totals 15 residues. This chain's CDR3 is CASSKGRQWGYGYTF. The CDR3 DNA follows: TGTGCCAGCAGCAAAGGGAGGCAGTGGGGCTATGGCTACACCTTC.

The chain has TRBV10-3 and TRBJ1-5, with 11 bases identical to TRBD1. The ends lost 5 bases at V and 6 bases at J; junction bases unmatched: 6. The CDR3 extends over 15 amino acids. The germline CDR1 and CDR2 sequences are ENHRY and SYGVKD. CDR3 residues: CAISLGQGAGQPQHF. The CDR3 DNA is TGTGCCATCAGTTTAGGACAGGGGGCTGGTCAGCCCCAGCATTTT.

The rearrangement links TRBV30 to TRBJ2-3; TRBD1 agrees at 7 bases. Trimming removed 0 bases from V and 2 bases from J; junction bases left unmatched: 8. The CDR3 consists of 16 residues. Germline values: CDR1 GTSNPN, CDR2 SVGIG (reference sequence). The CDR3 bases are TGTGCCTGGAGTGTAGGGGGCAGGCCGTTCACAGATACGCAGTATTTT. As protein: CAWSVGGRPFTDTQYF.

This clone was recorded a few times. V gene TRBV27 combines with J gene TRBJ2-3, with no clear D. V lost 2 bases, J lost 2 bases, and 8 bases lay in between. Germline V gives CDR1 MNHEY, CDR2 SMNVEV (reference sequence). The CDR3 sequence is 14 residues long. CDR3 protein: CASSLGLLTDTQYF. The CDR3 DNA reads as TGTGCCAGCAGTTTAGGGCTTCTCACAGATACGCAGTATTTT.

The table lists this clone with a few counts. This sequence joins TRBV9 and TRBJ2-2; D gene unclear. Germline assignment: CDR1 SGDLS and CDR2 YYNGEE. Trimming removed 0 bases from V and 4 bases from J, with 13 bases in between. The CDR3 loop spans 16 amino acids. CDR3 coding DNA: TGTGCCAGCAGCGTAGCCCCCTTGCCGGGCACCGGGGAGCTGTTTTTT. Translating gives CASSVAPLPGTGELFF.

This chain connects TRBV10-1 to TRBJ2-7; perhaps TRBD2 as D (6 bases). There are 16 residues in the CDR3. Germline values: CDR1 WNHNN, CDR2 SYGVQD (reference sequence). The ends were cut back, 4 bases at V and 2 bases at J, with 18 bases in the middle. The CDR3 bases are TGCGCCAGCAGTGCGGGAGCGGGCGCGCGCCCCTACGAGCAGTACTTC. Its translation is CASSAGAGARPYEQYF.

The chain combines TRBV6-1 with TRBJ2-7; the D gene is possibly TRBD2 (5 bases). The CDR3 has 13 residues. V gave up 7 bases and J gave up 2 bases, with 12 bases separating them. Per germline, CDR1 MNHNS and CDR2 SASEGT. The CDR3 reads CASIISEAYEQYF. CDR3 nucleotides: TGTGCCAGCATTATTAGCGAAGCCTACGAGCAGTACTTC.

The chain combines TRBV11-2 with TRBJ2-3, with 10 positions matching TRBD1. The CDR3 totals 15 residues. V gave up 5 bases and J gave up 3 bases; unmatched junction bases: 5. Germline V gene data show CDR1 as SGHAT and CDR2 as FQNNGV. The CDR3 loop is CASSAPGQGTDTQYF. CDR3 bases: TGTGCCAGCAGCGCGCCGGGACAGGGGACAGATACGCAGTATTTT.

This chain connects TRBV4-3 to TRBJ2-6, with 7 bases matching TRBD1. The length of the CDR3 is 16 residues. The J segment lost 1 base and the V segment lost 0 bases, leaving 0 bases of the junction unmatched. Germline assignment: CDR1 LGHNA and CDR2 YSLEER. The CDR3 loop reads CASSQEQGSGANVLTF. For the CDR3, the DNA is TGCGCCAGCAGCCAAGAACAGGGGTCTGGGGCCAACGTCCTGACTTTC.

The rearrangement joins TRBV28 to TRBJ1-2; possibly TRBD1 for D (5 bases). The V gene lost 2 bases and the J gene lost 4 bases, with 11 bases spanning the gap. The CDR3 length is 14 residues. Looked up from germline, CDR1 is MDHEN and CDR2 is SYDVKM. The CDR3 nucleotides are TGTGCCAGCAGTTTAGCGGGGCCGGCCTATGGCTACACCTTC. This codes for CASSLAGPAYGYTF.

V and J are TRBV7-2 and TRBJ2-1; 10 bases agree with TRBD2. The V and J ends lost 7 bases and 5 bases, in that order; junction bases with no gene match: 5. This CDR3 is built from 14 residues. Looked up from germline, CDR1 is SGHTA and CDR2 is FQGNSA. CDR3 residues: CASNLLAGDNEQFF. The CDR3 coding sequence is TGTGCCAGCAACCTCCTAGCGGGAGACAATGAGCAGTTCTTC. Using reference TRBV7-2 and TRBJ2-1 for the parts outside the CDR3, the full variable domain is GAGVSQSPSNKVTEKGKDVELRCDPISGHTALYWYRQSLGQGLEFLIYFQGNSAPDKSGLPSDRFSAERTGGSVSTLTIQRTQQEDSAVYLCASNLLAGDNEQFFGPGTRLTVL.

The chain uses TRBV28 and TRBJ2-7; D unclear. Germline loops: CDR1 MDHEN, CDR2 SYDVKM. Trimming stripped 8 bases from V and 7 bases from J, with 9 bases between. The CDR3 length is 10 residues. In DNA, the CDR3 is TGTGCCAGCTCCGGTTGGGAGCAGTACTTC. This gives the protein CASSGWEQYF. Together with reference TRBV28 and TRBJ2-7, the CDR3 gives the full variable domain: DVKVTQSSRYLVKRTGEKVFLECVQDMDHENMFWYRQDPGLGLRLIYFSYDVKMKEKGDIPEGYSVSREKKERFSLILESASTNQTSMYLCASSGWEQYFGPGTRLTVT.

V and J are TRBV4-3 and TRBJ2-7, with D tentatively TRBD1 (5 bases). V gave up 4 bases and J gave up 4 bases, with 20 bases separating them. The CDR3 length is 16 residues. Germline V CDR1 and CDR2: LGHNA, YSLEER. The CDR3 protein is CASSRSFEGAVYEQYF. In DNA form, the CDR3 reads TGCGCCAGCAGCCGTAGTTTTGAAGGGGCCGTTTACGAGCAGTACTTC.

The J gene is TRBJ2-5, the V gene TRBV10-2; TRBD2 aligns across 8 bases. Germline-derived CDR1 and CDR2 are WSHSY and SAAADI. V shed 0 bases, J shed 1 base, and the junction held 1 base outside the gene matches. The CDR3 is 15 amino acids. CDR3 region: CASSESSGGQETQYF. The CDR3 nucleotides are TGCGCCAGCAGTGAGTCGAGCGGGGGCCAAGAGACCCAGTACTTC.

The chain uses TRBV18 and TRBJ2-5; 7 bases align to TRBD1. Gene TRBJ2-7 matches the end of the DNA better, so the J call may be wrong. Germline loops: CDR1 KGHSH, CDR2 LQKENI. CDR3 size: 11 residues. As DNA, the CDR3 is TGTGCCAGCTTGGCAGGGGGCGAGCAGTACTTC. Translated: CASLAGGEQYF.

This CDR3 is CASSVNRGGEQYF. CDR3 nucleotides: TGTGCCAGCAGCGTAAACAGGGGTGGCGAGCAGTACTTC. The chain is built from TRBV9 and TRBJ2-7; 7 nucleotides line up with TRBD1. J gave up 6 bases and V 1 base, and 4 bases lay outside the gene matches. Per germline, CDR1 SGDLS and CDR2 YYNGEE. The CDR3 is 13 residues long.